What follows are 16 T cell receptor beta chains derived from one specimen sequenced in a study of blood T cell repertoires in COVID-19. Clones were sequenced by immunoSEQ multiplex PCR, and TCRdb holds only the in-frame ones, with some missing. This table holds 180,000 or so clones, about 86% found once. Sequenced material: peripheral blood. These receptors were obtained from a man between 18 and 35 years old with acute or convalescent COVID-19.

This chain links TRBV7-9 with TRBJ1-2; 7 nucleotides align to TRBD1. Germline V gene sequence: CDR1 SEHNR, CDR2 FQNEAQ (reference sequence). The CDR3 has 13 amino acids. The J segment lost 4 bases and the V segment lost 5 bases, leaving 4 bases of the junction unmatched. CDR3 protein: CASSRDSFYGYTF. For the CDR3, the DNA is TGTGCCAGCAGCCGGGACAGCTTCTATGGCTACACCTTC.

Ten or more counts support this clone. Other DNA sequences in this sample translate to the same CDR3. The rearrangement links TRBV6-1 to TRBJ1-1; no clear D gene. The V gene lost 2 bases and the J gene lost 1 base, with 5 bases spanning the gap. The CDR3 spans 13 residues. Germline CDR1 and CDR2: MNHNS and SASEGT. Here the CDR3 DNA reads TGTGCCAGCAGTGAAACGAGGAACACTGAAGCTTTCTTT. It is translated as CASSETRNTEAFF.

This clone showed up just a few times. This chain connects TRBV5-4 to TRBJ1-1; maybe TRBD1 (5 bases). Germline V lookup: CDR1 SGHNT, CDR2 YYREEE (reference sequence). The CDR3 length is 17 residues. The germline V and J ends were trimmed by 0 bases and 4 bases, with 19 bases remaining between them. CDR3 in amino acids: CASSLAITGARGTEAFF. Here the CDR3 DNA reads TGTGCCAGCAGCTTGGCCATTACTGGGGCCCGAGGCACTGAAGCTTTCTTT. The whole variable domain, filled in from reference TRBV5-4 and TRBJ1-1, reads ETGVTQSPTHLIKTRGQQVTLRCSSQSGHNTVSWYQQALGQGPQFIFQYYREEENGRGNFPPRFSGLQFPNYSSELNVNALELDDSALYLCASSLAITGARGTEAFFGQGTRLTVV.

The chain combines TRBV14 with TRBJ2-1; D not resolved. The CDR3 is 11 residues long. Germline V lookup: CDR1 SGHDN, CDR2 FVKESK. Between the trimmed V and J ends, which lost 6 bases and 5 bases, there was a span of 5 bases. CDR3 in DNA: TGTGCCAGCAGTCGGGACAATGAGCAGTTCTTC. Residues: CASSRDNEQFF.

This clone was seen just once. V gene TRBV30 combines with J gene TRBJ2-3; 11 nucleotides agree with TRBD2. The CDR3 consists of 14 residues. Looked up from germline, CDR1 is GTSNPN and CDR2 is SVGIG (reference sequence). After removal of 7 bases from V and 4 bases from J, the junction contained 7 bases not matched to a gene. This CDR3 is CASVAGGRADTQYF. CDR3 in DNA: TGTGCCTCCGTAGCGGGGGGGCGGGCAGATACGCAGTATTTT.

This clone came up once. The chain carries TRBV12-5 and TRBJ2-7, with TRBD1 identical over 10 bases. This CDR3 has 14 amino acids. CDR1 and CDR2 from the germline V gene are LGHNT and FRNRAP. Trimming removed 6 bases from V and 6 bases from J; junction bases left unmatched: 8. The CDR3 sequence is CASGPGTGVVEQYF. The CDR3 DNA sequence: TGTGCTAGTGGACCCGGGACAGGGGTTGTCGAGCAGTACTTC.

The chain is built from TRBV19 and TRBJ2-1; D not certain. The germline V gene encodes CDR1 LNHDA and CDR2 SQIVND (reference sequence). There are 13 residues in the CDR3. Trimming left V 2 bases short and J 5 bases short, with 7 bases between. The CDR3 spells CASSIKPNNEQFF. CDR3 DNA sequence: TGTGCCAGTAGTATAAAGCCAAACAATGAGCAGTTCTTC.

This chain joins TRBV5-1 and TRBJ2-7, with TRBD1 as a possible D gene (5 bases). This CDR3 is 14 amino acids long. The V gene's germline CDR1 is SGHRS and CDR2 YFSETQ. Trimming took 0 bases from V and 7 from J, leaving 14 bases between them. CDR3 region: CASSLEGNPGEQYF. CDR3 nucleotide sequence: TGCGCCAGCAGCTTGGAGGGGAACCCTGGGGAGCAGTACTTC.

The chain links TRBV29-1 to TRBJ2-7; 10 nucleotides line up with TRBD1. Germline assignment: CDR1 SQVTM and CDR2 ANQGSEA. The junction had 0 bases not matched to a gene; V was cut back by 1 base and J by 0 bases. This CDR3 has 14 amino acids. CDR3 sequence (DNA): TGCAGCGTTGAAGGGACAGGGGGCTCCTACGAGCAGTACTTC. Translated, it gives CSVEGTGGSYEQYF.

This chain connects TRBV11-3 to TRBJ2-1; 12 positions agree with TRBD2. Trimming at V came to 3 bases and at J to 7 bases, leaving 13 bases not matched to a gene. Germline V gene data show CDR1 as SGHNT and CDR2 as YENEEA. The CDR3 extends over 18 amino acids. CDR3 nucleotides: TGTGCCAGCAGCTTTTCCCCTAGCGGGGGGGTGATCGTAAATGAGCAGTTCTTC. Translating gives CASSFSPSGGVIVNEQFF.

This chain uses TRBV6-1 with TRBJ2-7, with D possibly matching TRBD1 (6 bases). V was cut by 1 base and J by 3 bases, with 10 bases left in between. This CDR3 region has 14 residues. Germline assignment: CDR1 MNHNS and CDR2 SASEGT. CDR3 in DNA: TGTGCCAGCAGTGAAGAAGGGACAAGCTACGAGCAGTACTTC. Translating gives CASSEEGTSYEQYF.

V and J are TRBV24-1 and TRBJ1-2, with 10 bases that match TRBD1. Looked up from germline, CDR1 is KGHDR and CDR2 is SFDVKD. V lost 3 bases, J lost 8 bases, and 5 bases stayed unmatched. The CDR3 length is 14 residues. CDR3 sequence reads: CATSDKDRGVGYTF. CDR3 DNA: TGTGCCACCAGTGATAAGGACAGGGGGGTAGGCTACACCTTC.

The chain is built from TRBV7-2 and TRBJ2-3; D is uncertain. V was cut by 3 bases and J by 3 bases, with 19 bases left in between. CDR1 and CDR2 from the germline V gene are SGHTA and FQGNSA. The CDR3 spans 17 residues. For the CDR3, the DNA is TGTGCCAGCAGCTTGGGCCGGAATGGTCGTGGGACAGATACGCAGTATTTT. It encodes CASSLGRNGRGTDTQYF.

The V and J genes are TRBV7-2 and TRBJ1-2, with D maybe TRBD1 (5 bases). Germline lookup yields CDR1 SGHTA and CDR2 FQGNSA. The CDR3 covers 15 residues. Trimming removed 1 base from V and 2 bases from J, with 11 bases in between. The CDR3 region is CASSLGGLGNYGYTF. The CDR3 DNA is TGTGCCAGCAGCTTAGGGGGCCTAGGAAACTATGGCTACACCTTC.

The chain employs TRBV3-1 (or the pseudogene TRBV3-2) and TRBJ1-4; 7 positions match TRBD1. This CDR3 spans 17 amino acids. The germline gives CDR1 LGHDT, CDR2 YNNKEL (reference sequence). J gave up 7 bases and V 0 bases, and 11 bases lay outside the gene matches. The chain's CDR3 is CASSQEGNRGVSEKLFF. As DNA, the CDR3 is TGTGCCAGCAGCCAAGAAGGGAACAGGGGAGTAAGTGAAAAACTGTTTTTT.

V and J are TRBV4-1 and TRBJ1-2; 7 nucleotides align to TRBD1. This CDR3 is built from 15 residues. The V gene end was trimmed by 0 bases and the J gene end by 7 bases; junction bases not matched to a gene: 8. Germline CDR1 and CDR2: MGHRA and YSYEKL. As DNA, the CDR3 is TGCGCCAGCAGCCAAGAGATCCAGGGGGTGTTTGGCTACACCTTC. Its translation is CASSQEIQGVFGYTF.